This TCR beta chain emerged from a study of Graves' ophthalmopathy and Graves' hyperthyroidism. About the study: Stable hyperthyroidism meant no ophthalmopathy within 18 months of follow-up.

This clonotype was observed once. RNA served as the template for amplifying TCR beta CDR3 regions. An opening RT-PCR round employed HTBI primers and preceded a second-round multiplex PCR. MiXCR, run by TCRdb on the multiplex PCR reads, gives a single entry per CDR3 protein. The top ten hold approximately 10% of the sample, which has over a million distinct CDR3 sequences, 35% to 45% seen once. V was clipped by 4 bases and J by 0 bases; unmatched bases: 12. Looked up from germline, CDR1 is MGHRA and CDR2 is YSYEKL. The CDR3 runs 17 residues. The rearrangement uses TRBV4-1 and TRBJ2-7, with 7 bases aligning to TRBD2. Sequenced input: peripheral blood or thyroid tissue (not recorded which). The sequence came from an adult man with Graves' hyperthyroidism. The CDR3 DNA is TGCGCCAGCAGCCCTCATCGAGGGGACTACGGCTCCTACGAGCAGTACTTC. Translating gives CASSPHRGDYGSYEQYF.